This TCR beta chain appears in the sequencing data of a study of response to subunit inactivated influenza vaccine listed by TCRdb under 2018. For the wider study: The study used deep quantitative T cell receptor repertoire profiling to track responses to a trivalent subunit inactivated influenza vaccine. What the research found in general, with its limitations: The authors proposed that each seasonal influenza vaccination may bring in only a limited number of new T cells.

In this sample, this clonotype turned up many times. Its antigen remains unidentified. No quality values exist for individual bases; no much larger clone is one base distant. The method was RT-PCR. These reads were obtained on an Illumina HiSeq 2500. TCRdb took the public reads, trimmed them with fastp at Q25, ran MiXCR for clone calling and kept in-frame beta chains. Each CDR3 protein appears once, grouped with its most common genes and DNA. The sample includes 500,000 to 650,000 distinct CDR3 sequences, with 7.6% observed a single time. The leading ten clones occupy under 15% of the sample. This TCR was recovered from a man aged 50 to 69 who received an inactivated influenza vaccine. Donor details come from another sample of the same person, matched by shared clones. The material was PBMCs from blood, obtained roughly 24 months after vaccination.

The CDR3 loop reads CASSSGTSEPIYEQYF. The DNA sequence follows: TGTGCCAGCAGTTCGGGGACTAGCGAGCCAATCTACGAGCAGTACTTC. The sequence is built from TRBV12-3 or TRBV12-4 and TRBJ2-7; 10 middle bases align to TRBD2. The CDR3 covers 16 residues, taking in both the cysteine and the phenylalanine. Only the CDR3 DNA is retained, 48 bases long and in frame from the first base. V trim: 4 bases; J trim: 3 bases; unmatched bases: 9.